This T cell receptor (beta chain) stems from a study of cytomegalovirus exposure and HLA in healthy donors. PCR used 60 Vbeta primers and 13 Jbeta primers. Clones were read by immunoSEQ multiplex PCR, and TCRdb kept only the in-frame ones, dropping some. The sample contains under 150,000 clones, roughly 75% of which appear only once. The CDR3 loop spans 15 amino acids. The ends were cut back, 5 bases at V and 0 bases at J, with 11 bases in the middle. Looked up from germline, CDR1 is SGHTA and CDR2 is FQGTGA. This chain connects TRBV7-3 to TRBJ2-1, with D perhaps matching TRBD2 (5 bases). The receptor was isolated from a young man in good health and CMV-seronegative. The sample taken for sequencing was PBMCs. CDR3: CASSPGRDSYNEQFF. For the CDR3, the DNA is TGTGCCAGCAGCCCCGGACGGGACTCCTACAATGAGCAGTTCTTC.